The entry below gives a single T cell receptor beta chain sequence along with its context. Its specificity is unknown. Per the original data handling: There were no quality scores in the junction-only immunoSEQ sequences, so filtering differed. The repertoire was sequenced with immunoSEQ multiplex PCR; TCRdb's copy has only in-frame clones and lacks some. D and trimming were read from the DNA, whereas the V and J calls and clone size are those reported in that table. Here the sample spans 1.5 million to 2.5 million clones, about 95% being singletons. Naive CD8 cells lacked CD45RO and underwent positive selection for CCR7, leaving out terminally differentiated effector memory CD45RA+ cells. Donation came from healthy HIV-negative adults that had no recent acute infections or vaccinations. The data originate from a study of shared clonotypes between healthy human individuals. Study-wide findings and caveats: Generation probabilities were higher for clonotypes shared across all four sorted-subset donors than for unshared ones.

This receptor was identified in a young man in good health. The sequenced material came from naive CD8+ T cells sorted from blood.

This CDR3 reads CASSQPGGEQAFF. CDR3 DNA sequence: TGCGCCAGCAGCCAGCCGGGTGGTGAGCAAGCTTTCTTT. The chain carries TRBV4-3 and TRBJ1-1; D remains unclear. The V end was cut by 3 bases, the J end by 9 bases, with 14 bases between. Germline V gene lookup returns CDR1 LGHNA and CDR2 YSLEER. The CDR3 contains 13 residues.